This TCR beta chain was retrieved from a study of blood T cell repertoires in COVID-19. This CDR3 is 16 amino acids long. Trimming pared 0 bases from V and 0 bases from J, leaving 10 bases between. Germline V CDR1 and CDR2: SGDLS, YYNGEE. Clones were read by immunoSEQ multiplex PCR, and TCRdb kept only the in-frame ones, dropping some. The sample records 150,000 or so clones, approximately 79% being singletons. Input material: peripheral blood. The TCR comes from an elderly woman with acute or convalescent COVID-19. The J gene is TRBJ2-1, the V gene TRBV9, with D possibly being TRBD1 (5 bases). The DNA of the CDR3 is TGTGCCAGCAGCGTAGGGGCGGACATCTCCTACAATGAGCAGTTCTTC. Its protein product is CASSVGADISYNEQFF.